The rows below give T cell receptor beta chains drawn from one sample of a study of CD8 T cells in ankylosing spondylitis. Each CDR3 protein gets one entry after TCRdb re-called the 5' RACE reads with MiXCR. The data hold 30,000 to 45,000 distinct CDR3 sequences, with approximately 3% observed a single time. The sample comprised blood, either unsorted or a sorted T cell fraction (not recorded which). The receptors were gathered from a male donor with ankylosing spondylitis or in good health (not recorded which). The conserved cysteine and the conserved F or W are not part of the CDR3 here.

>10|TRBJ1-1|TRBV9
ASSVGAGAAF
>11|TRBJ1-4|TRBV9
ASSGGLDEKLF
>12|TRBJ2-5|TRBV9
ASSARDRSETQY
>14|TRBJ2-1|TRBV9
ASSVTSGGIYNEQF
>10|TRBJ2-4|TRBV9
ASSGRGGIQY
>13|TRBJ2-5|TRBV9
ASSNSGTLQETQY
>12|TRBJ2-2|TRBV9
ASSVGIAGPELF
>16|TRBJ2-2|TRBV9
ASSVDGGGASYTGELF
>11|TRBJ1-6|TRBV9
ASSVDPQSPLH
>12|TRBJ1-1|TRBV9
ASSQGPGDTEAF
>12|TRBJ1-3|TRBV9
ASSPGDSRNTIY
>12|TRBJ2-5|TRBV9
ASSAQETQETQY
>15|TRBJ2-1|TRBV9
ASSGGWGSPSYNEQF
>14|TRBJ2-3|TRBV9
ASSGSRDPRADTQY
>16|TRBJ2-1|TRBV9
ASSGGLAGYSSYNEQF
>10|TRBJ2-2|TRBV9
ASGLDTGELF
>11|TRBJ2-3|TRBV9
ASSVGSTDTQY
>14|TRBJ2-2|TRBV9
ASSARQGSNTGELF
>12|TRBJ1-1|TRBV9
ASSVGARNTEAF
>10|TRBJ1-4|TRBV9
ASSVGAGRLF
>13|TRBJ2-5|TRBV9
ASSVTLAGVETQY
>12|TRBJ1-1|TRBV9
ASSVEGAHTEAF
>15|TRBJ2-1|TRBV9
ASSAPGLAGSYNEQF
>14|TRBJ2-6|TRBV9
ASSPRGLSGANVLT
>14|TRBJ2-1|TRBV9
ASSGIGTGPYNEQF
>11|TRBJ2-1|TRBV9
ASSAPRGHEQF
>14|TRBJ2-1|TRBV9
ASSVRLAGGSNEQF
>12|TRBJ1-3|TRBV9
ASSVAQLGNTIY
>14|TRBJ1-3|TRBV9
ASSKRGQGPESTIY
>14|TRBJ2-2|TRBV9
ASSVAGTSGTGELF